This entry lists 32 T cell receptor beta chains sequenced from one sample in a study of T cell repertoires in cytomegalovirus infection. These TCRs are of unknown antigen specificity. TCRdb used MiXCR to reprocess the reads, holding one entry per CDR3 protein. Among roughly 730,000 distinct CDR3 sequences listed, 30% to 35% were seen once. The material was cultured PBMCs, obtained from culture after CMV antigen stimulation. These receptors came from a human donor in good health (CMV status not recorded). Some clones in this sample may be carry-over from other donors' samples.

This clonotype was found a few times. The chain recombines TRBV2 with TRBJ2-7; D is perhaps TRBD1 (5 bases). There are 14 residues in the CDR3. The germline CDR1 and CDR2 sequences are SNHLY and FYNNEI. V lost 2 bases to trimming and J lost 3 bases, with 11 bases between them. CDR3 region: CASSEQGRGYEQYF. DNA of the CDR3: TGTGCCAGCAGTGAACAAGGAAGGGGCTACGAGCAGTACTTC.

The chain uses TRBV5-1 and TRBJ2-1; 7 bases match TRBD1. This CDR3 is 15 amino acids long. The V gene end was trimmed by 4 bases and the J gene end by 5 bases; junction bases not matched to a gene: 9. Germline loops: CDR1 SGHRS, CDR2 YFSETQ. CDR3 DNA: TGCGCCAGCAGCCGGACAGGTCTTAACAACAATGAGCAGTTCTTC. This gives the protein CASSRTGLNNNEQFF.

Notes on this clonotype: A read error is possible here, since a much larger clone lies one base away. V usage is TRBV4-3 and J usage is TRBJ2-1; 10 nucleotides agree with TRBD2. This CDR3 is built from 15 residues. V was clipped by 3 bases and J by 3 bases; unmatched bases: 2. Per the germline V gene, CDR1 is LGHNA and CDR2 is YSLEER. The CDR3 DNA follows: TGCGCCAGCAGCCAGAGACTAGCGGGCTACAATGAGCAGTTCTTC. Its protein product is CASSQRLAGYNEQFF.

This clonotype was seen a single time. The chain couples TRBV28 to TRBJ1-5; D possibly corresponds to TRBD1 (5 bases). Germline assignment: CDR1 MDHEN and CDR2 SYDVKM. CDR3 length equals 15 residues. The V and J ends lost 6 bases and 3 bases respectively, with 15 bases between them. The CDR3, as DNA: TGTGCCAGCAGCCCCTATAGGGGAAACAATCAGCCCCAGCATTTT. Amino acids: CASSPYRGNNQPQHF.

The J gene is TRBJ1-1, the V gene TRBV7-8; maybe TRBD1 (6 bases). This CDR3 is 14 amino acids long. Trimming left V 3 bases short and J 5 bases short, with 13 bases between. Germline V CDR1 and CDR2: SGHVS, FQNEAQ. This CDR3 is CASSLKGGWTEAFF. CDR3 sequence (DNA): TGTGCCAGCAGCTTGAAGGGGGGTTGGACTGAAGCTTTCTTT.

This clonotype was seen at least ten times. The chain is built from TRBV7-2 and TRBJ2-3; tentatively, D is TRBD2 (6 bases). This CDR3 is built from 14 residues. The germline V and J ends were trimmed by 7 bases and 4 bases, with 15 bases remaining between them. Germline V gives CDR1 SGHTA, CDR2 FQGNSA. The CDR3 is CASTPTSFPDTQYF. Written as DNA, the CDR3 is TGTGCCAGCACCCCGACTAGTTTTCCAGATACGCAGTATTTT.

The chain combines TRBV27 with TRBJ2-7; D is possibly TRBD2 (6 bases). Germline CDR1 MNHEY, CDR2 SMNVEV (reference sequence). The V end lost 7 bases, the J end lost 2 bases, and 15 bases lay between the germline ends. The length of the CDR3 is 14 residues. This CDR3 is CASKTSGLPYEQYF. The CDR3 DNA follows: TGTGCCAGCAAAACTTCGGGACTTCCCTACGAGCAGTACTTC.

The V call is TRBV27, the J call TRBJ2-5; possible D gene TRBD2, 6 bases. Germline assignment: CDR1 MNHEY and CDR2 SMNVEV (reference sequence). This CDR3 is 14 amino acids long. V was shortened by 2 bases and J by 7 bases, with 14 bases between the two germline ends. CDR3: CASSLLAGRGTQYF. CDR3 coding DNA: TGTGCCAGCAGTTTACTGGCGGGGCGGGGGACCCAGTACTTC.

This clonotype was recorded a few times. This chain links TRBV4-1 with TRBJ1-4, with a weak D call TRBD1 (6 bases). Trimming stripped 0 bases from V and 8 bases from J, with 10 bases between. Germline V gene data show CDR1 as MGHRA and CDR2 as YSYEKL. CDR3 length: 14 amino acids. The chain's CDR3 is CASSQEQGWEKLFF. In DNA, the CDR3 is TGCGCCAGCAGCCAAGAACAGGGTTGGGAAAAACTGTTTTTT.

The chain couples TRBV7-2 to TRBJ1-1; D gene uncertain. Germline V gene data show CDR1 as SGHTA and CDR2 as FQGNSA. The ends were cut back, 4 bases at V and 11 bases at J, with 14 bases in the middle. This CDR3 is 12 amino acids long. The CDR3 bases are TGTGCCAGCAGCTATAAGTTCGCAGAGGCTTTCTTT. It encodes CASSYKFAEAFF.

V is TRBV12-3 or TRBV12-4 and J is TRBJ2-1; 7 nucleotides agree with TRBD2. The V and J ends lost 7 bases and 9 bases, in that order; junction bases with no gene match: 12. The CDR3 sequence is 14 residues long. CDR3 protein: CASTGTTWAGEQFF. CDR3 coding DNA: TGTGCCAGCACCGGGACTACCTGGGCCGGTGAGCAGTTCTTC.

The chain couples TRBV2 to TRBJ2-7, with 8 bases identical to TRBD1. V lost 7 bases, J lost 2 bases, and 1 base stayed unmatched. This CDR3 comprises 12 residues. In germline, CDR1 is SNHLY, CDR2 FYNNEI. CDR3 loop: CASKTGAYEQYF. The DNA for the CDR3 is TGTGCCAGCAAGACAGGGGCCTACGAGCAGTACTTC.

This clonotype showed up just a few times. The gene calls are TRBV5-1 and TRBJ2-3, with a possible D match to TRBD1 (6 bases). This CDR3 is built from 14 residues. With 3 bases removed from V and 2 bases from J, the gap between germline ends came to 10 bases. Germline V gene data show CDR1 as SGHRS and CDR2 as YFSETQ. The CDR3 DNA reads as TGCGCCAGCAGCTGGACAGACACCACAGATACGCAGTATTTT. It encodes CASSWTDTTDTQYF.

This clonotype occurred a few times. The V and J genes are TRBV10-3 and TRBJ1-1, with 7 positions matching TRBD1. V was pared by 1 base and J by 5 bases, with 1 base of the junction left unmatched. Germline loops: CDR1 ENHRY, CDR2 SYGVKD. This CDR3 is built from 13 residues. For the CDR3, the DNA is TGTGCCATCAGTGAGTGGGACAGAACTGAAGCTTTCTTT. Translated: CAISEWDRTEAFF.

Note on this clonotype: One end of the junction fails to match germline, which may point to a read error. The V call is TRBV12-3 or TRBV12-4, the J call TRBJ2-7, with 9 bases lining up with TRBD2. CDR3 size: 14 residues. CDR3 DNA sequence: TGTGCCAGCAGTCTAGCGGGATCCTTCTACGAGCAGTACTTC. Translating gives CASSLAGSFYEQYF.

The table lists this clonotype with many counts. The CDR3 loop is CASSLAVVTDTQYF. DNA of the CDR3: TGTGCCAGCAGCCTCGCGGTGGTCACAGATACGCAGTATTTT. The V and J genes are TRBV7-2 and TRBJ2-3; no clear D gene. V was pared by 5 bases and J by 2 bases, with 11 bases between. Germline assignment: CDR1 SGHTA and CDR2 FQGNSA. The CDR3 has 14 residues. The full variable domain, its missing parts supplied by reference TRBV7-2 and TRBJ2-3, is GAGVSQSPSNKVTEKGKDVELRCDPISGHTALYWYRQSLGQGLEFLIYFQGNSAPDKSGLPSDRFSAERTGGSVSTLTIQRTQQEDSAVYLCASSLAVVTDTQYFGPGTRLTVL.

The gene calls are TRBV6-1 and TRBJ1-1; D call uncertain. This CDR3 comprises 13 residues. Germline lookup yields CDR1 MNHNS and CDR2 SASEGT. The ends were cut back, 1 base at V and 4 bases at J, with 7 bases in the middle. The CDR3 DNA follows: TGTGCCAGCAGTGAAGGACGGAGCACTGAAGCTTTCTTT. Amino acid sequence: CASSEGRSTEAFF.

DNA of the CDR3: TGTGCCAGCAGCCCTGGGACTAGCCGAGTACAGCAGTACTTC. This encodes CASSPGTSRVQQYF. The V gene is TRBV7-2, the J gene TRBJ2-7; TRBD2 matches 9 bases. The CDR3 runs to 14 residues. Germline V CDR1 and CDR2: SGHTA, FQGNSA. Trimming removed 5 bases from V and 8 bases from J; junction bases left unmatched: 10.

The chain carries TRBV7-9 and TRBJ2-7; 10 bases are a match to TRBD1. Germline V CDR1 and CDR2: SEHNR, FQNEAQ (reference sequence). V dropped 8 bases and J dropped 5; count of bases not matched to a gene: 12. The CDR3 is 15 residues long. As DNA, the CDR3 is TGTGCCAGCGGGCGGTGGGACAGGGGCAGCGACGAGCAGTACTTC. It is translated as CASGRWDRGSDEQYF.

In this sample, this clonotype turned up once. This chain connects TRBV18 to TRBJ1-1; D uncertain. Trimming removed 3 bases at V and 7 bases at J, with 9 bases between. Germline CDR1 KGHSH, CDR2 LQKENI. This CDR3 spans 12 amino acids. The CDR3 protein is CASSPVEGEAFF. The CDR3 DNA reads TGTGCCAGCTCACCGGTGGAGGGTGAAGCTTTCTTT.

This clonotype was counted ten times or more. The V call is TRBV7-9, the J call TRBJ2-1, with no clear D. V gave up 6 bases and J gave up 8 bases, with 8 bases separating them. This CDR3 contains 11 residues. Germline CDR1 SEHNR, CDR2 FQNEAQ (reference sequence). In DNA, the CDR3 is TGTGCCAGCAGTCCCACTCATGAGCAGTTCTTC. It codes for CASSPTHEQFF.

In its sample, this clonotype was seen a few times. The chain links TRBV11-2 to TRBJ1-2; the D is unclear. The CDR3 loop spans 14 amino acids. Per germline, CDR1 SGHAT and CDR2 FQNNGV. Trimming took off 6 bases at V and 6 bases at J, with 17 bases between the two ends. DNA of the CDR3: TGTGCCAGCAGTCCCCAGGTGGGAGCTGATGGCTACACCTTC. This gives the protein CASSPQVGADGYTF. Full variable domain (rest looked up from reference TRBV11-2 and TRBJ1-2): EAGVAQSPRYKIIEKRQSVAFWCNPISGHATLYWYQQILGQGPKLLIQFQNNGVVDDSQLPKDRFSAERLKGVDSTLKIQPAKLEDSAVYLCASSPQVGADGYTFGSGTRLTVV.

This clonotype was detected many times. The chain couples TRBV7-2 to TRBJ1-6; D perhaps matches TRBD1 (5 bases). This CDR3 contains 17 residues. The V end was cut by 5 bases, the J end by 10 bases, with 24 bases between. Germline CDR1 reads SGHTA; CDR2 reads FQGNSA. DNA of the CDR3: TGTGCCAGCAGCCCCTCGCTAGGGTGGGGCGGGCGGTCACCCCTCCACTTT. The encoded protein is CASSPSLGWGGRSPLHF.

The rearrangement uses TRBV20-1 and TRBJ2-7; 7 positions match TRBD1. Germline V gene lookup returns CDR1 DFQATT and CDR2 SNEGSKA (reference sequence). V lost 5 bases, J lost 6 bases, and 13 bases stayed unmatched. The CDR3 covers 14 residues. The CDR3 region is CSAQLDRAGGEQYF. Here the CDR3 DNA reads TGCAGTGCTCAGCTAGATAGGGCAGGGGGCGAGCAGTACTTC.

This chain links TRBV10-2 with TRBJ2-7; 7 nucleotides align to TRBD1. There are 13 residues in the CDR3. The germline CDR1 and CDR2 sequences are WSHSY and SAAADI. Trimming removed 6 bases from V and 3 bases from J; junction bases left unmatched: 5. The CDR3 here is CASRGQKDYEQYF. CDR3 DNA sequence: TGCGCCAGCAGGGGACAGAAGGACTACGAGCAGTACTTC.

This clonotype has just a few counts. The CDR3 bases are TGTGCCAGCAGGACAGGGGGGATGGGAGCTTTCTTT. Residues: CASRTGGMGAFF. The gene calls are TRBV6-5 and TRBJ1-1; the match to TRBD1 covers 9 bases. This CDR3 has 12 residues. The germline gives CDR1 MNHEY, CDR2 SVGAGI. V was pared by 6 bases and J by 10 bases, with 6 bases of the junction left unmatched.

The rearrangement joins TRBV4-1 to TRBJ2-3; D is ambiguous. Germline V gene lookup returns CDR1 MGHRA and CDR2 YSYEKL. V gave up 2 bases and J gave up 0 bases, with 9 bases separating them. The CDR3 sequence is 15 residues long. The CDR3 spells CASSQWSGSTDTQYF. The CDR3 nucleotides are TGCGCCAGCAGCCAATGGTCAGGTAGCACAGATACGCAGTATTTT.

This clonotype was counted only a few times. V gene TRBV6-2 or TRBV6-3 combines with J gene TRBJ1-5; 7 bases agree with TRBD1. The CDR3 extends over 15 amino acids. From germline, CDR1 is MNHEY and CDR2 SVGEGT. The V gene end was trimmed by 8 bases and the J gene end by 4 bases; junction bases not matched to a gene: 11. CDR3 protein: CASAQHRDRNQPQHF. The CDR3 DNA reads TGTGCCAGCGCTCAGCACCGGGACAGAAATCAGCCCCAGCATTTT.

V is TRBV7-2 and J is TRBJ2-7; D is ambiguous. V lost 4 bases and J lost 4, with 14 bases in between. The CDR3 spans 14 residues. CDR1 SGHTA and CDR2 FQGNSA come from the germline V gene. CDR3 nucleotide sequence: TGTGCCAGCAGCTCCCTCCGCAGTTTGTACGAGCAGTACTTC. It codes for CASSSLRSLYEQYF.

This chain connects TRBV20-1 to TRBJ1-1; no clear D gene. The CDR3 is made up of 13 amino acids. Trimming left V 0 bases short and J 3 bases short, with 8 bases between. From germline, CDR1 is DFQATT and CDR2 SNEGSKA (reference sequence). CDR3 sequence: CSARDAADTEAFF. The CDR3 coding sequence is TGCAGTGCTAGAGATGCCGCGGACACTGAAGCTTTCTTT.

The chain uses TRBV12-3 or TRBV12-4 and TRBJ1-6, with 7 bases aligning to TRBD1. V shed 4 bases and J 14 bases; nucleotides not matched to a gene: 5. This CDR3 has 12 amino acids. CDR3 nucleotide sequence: TGTGCCAGCAGTTCAGGCAGGGGGACCCTCCACTTT. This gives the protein CASSSGRGTLHF.

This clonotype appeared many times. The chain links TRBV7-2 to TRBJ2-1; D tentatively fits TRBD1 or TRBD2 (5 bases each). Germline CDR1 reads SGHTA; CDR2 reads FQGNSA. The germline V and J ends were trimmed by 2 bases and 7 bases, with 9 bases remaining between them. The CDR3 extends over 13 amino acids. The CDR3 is CASSLRWGNEQFF. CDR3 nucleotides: TGTGCCAGCAGCTTACGATGGGGGAATGAGCAGTTCTTC.